This T cell receptor beta chain derives from a study of blood T cell repertoires in COVID-19. Study-level background: Italy, Spain and the United States were the sources of the convalescent and acute COVID-19 samples. In each case, the material was cDNA or gDNA derived from T cells, B-cell-depleted T cells, or PBMCs.

In the authors' methods: Estimates of nucleated cell counts were drawn from the amplification of reference gene primers. The protocol was immunoSEQ multiplex PCR, while the TCRdb copy is restricted to in-frame clones and leaves out a portion. Clonal size and the V and J genes are those of that table, whereas D and trimming came from the DNA. Of 200,000 or so clones in the sample, 75% to 85% were seen once. From germline, CDR1 is LGHNA and CDR2 YNFKEQ. V dropped 0 bases and J dropped 4 bases, with 12 bases sitting between them. The CDR3 runs to 15 residues. This clone was recorded a few times. Distinct nucleotide sequences in the sample also encode this CDR3.

This clonotype was obtained from a human donor in a cohort sampled during active COVID-19. The sample was peripheral blood. The J gene is TRBJ1-2, the V gene TRBV4-2; possibly TRBD1 for D (6 bases). In DNA form, the CDR3 reads TGTGCCAGCAGCCAAGACACGACAGGTCGCTATGGCTACACCTTC. It codes for CASSQDTTGRYGYTF.